The entry that follows covers one T cell receptor (beta chain) sequence. The V end was cut by 3 bases, the J end by 6 bases, with 15 bases between. The CDR3 is 15 amino acids. Per the germline V gene, CDR1 is SEHNR and CDR2 is FQNEAQ (reference sequence). This sample's RNA came from whole unsorted tissue. TCRbeta libraries were built with three rounds of nested PCR, modified from ARM-PCR. Using its own MiXCR run on the multiplex PCR reads, TCRdb lists one record per CDR3 protein. The sample shows about 93,000 distinct CDR3 sequences, about 61% of them seen only once. This entry is derived from a study of tumor and adjacent non-tumor tissue in lung cancer. In the study overall: Histology: about a dozen adenocarcinoma, a couple of squamous cell carcinoma, 1 small cell lung cancer.

This sequence joins TRBV7-9 and TRBJ2-1; D not certain. This clonotype was sampled from a man between 65 and 80 years old with non-small cell lung cancer. Sequencing was done on a sample of lung tumor tissue. Written as DNA, the CDR3 is TGTGCCAGCAGCTTCTGGCTAGTGGTAGGCAATGAGCAGTTCTTC. Encoded protein: CASSFWLVVGNEQFF.